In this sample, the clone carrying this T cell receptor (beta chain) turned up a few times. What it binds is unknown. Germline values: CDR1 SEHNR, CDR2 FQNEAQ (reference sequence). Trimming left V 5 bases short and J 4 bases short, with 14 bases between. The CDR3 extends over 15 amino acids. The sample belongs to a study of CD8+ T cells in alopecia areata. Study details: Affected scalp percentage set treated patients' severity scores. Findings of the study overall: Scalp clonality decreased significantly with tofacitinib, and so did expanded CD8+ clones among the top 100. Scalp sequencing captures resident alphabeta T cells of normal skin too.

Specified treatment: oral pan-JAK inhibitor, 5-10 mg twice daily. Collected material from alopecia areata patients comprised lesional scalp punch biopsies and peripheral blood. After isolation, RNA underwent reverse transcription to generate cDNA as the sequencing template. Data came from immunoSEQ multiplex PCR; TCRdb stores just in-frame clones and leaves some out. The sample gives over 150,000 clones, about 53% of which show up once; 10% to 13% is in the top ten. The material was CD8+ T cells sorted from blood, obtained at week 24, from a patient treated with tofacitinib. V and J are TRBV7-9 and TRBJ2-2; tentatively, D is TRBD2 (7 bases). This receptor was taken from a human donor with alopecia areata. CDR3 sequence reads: CASSLLGGLTGELFF. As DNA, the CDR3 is TGTGCCAGCAGCCTCCTGGGGGGGCTCACCGGGGAGCTGTTTTTT.